This T cell receptor beta chain is from a study of blood T cell repertoires in COVID-19. The CDR3 has 14 amino acids. Losses at the gene ends were 8 bases for V and 5 bases for J; bases not matched to a gene: 12. Germline-derived CDR1 and CDR2 are SNHLY and FYNNEI. Sequencing was performed with immunoSEQ multiplex PCR; in TCRdb, only in-frame clones are kept and a portion is missing. Of around 170,000 clones in the sample, about four fifths were seen once. This TCR was sampled from a man between 45 and 60 years old who had recovered from COVID-19. Source material: PBMCs or T cells enriched from blood (not recorded which). This chain links TRBV2 with TRBJ2-7, with TRBD2 identical over 7 bases. The CDR3 reads CASLYGGGSDEQYF. The DNA of the CDR3 is TGTGCCAGCCTTTATGGGGGGGGGTCCGACGAGCAGTACTTC. The complete variable domain, with remaining parts taken from reference TRBV2 and TRBJ2-7, reads EPEVTQTPSHQVTQMGQEVILRCVPISNHLYFYWYRQILGQKVEFLVSFYNNEISEKSEIFDDQFSVERPDGSNFTLKIRSTKLEDSAMYFCASLYGGGSDEQYFGPGTRLTVT.